Below are 10 T cell receptor beta chains sequenced from a single sample in a study of blood T cell repertoires in COVID-19. The protocol was immunoSEQ multiplex PCR, while the TCRdb copy is restricted to in-frame clones and leaves out a portion. This table has 55,000 to 70,000 clones, about 87% appearing once. Sequencing was carried out using peripheral blood. Receptor source: a man in his sixties with acute or convalescent COVID-19.

The chain employs TRBV6-2 or TRBV6-3 and TRBJ2-1; 15 bases are shared with TRBD2. V trimming: 6 bases; J trimming: 4 bases; junction bases outside the gene matches: 10. Germline V gene data show CDR1 as MNHEY and CDR2 as SVGEGT. The CDR3 has 18 amino acids. The CDR3 bases are TGTGCCAGCAGCCTGGGACTAGCGGGGGGCCCGGGGTACAATGAGCAGTTCTTC. This codes for CASSLGLAGGPGYNEQFF.

The genes are TRBV6-1 and TRBJ1-5, with D uncertain. Trimming left V 0 bases short and J 6 bases short, with 12 bases between. This CDR3 spans 15 amino acids. In germline, CDR1 is MNHNS, CDR2 SASEGT. CDR3 loop: CASSEAFFAGQPQHF. CDR3 sequence (DNA): TGTGCCAGCAGTGAAGCTTTTTTCGCGGGTCAGCCCCAGCATTTT.

The rearrangement joins TRBV6-5 to TRBJ1-2; 7 nucleotides agree with TRBD1. Looked up from germline, CDR1 is MNHEY and CDR2 is SVGAGI. V lost 6 bases to trimming and J lost 4 bases; unmatched junction nucleotides: 8. The length of the CDR3 is 14 residues. For the CDR3, the DNA is TGTGCCAGCAGAGCTCCGGGACAGCCCTATGGCTACACCTTC. Translation: CASRAPGQPYGYTF.

The chain has TRBV27 and TRBJ2-3; 8 bases align to TRBD2. Germline trimming cut 2 bases from V and 4 bases from J; bases unmatched to any gene: 2. Germline V gene sequence: CDR1 MNHEY, CDR2 SMNVEV (reference sequence). This CDR3 is 14 amino acids long. CDR3: CASSLVRGADTQYF. The DNA for the CDR3 is TGTGCCAGCAGTTTAGTGCGGGGGGCAGATACGCAGTATTTT.

In this sample, this clone turned up once. This rearrangement joins TRBV2 to TRBJ1-2, with unresolved D. The CDR3 extends over 12 amino acids. Germline V gene lookup returns CDR1 SNHLY and CDR2 FYNNEI. V was clipped by 7 bases and J by 2 bases, with 8 bases between them. The CDR3 DNA is TGTGCCAGCAATACAGAGAACTATGGCTACACCTTC. Amino acid sequence: CASNTENYGYTF.

This chain links TRBV19 with TRBJ1-4; D may be TRBD1 (6 bases). V lost 7 bases, J lost 3 bases, and 12 bases lay in between. Germline loops: CDR1 LNHDA, CDR2 SQIVND (reference sequence). This CDR3 has 14 residues. CDR3 loop: CASKGGAANEKLFF. The DNA for the CDR3 is TGTGCCAGTAAAGGGGGGGCTGCTAATGAAAAACTGTTTTTT.

V is TRBV5-4 and J is TRBJ1-5; tentative D call: TRBD1 (5 bases). Germline loops: CDR1 SGHNT, CDR2 YYREEE (reference sequence). V lost 1 base and J 2 bases, leaving 10 bases between the germline ends. The CDR3 runs to 15 residues. The CDR3 loop reads CASSLFGGGNQPQHF. DNA for the CDR3: TGTGCCAGCAGCTTGTTCGGGGGAGGCAATCAGCCCCAGCATTTT.

This clone was counted a few times. The chain carries TRBV6-5 and TRBJ1-1; D is uncertain. V lost 0 bases and J lost 3, with 14 bases in between. The CDR3 length is 16 residues. Germline-derived CDR1 and CDR2 are MNHEY and SVGAGI. CDR3 in DNA: TGTGCCAGCAGTTACTCAGTCGGGGAATTGTACACTGAAGCTTTCTTT. Its protein product is CASSYSVGELYTEAFF.

This chain joins TRBV7-2 and TRBJ2-5, with 7 bases that match TRBD2. The CDR3 totals 14 residues. J was trimmed by 2 bases and V by 5 bases; bases with no gene match: 5. The germline gives CDR1 SGHTA, CDR2 FQGNSA. CDR3 residues: CASSLGLVQETQYF. In nucleotides, the CDR3 is TGTGCCAGCAGCCTAGGACTAGTACAAGAGACCCAGTACTTC. Based on the CDR3 plus reference TRBV7-2 and TRBJ2-5, the full variable domain is GAGVSQSPSNKVTEKGKDVELRCDPISGHTALYWYRQSLGQGLEFLIYFQGNSAPDKSGLPSDRFSAERTGGSVSTLTIQRTQQEDSAVYLCASSLGLVQETQYFGPGTRLLVL.

This clone was seen a single time. The chain has TRBV19 and TRBJ1-5; D is unresolved. V lost 0 bases, J lost 7 bases, and 13 bases lay in between. The CDR3 has 15 residues. Looked up from germline, CDR1 is LNHDA and CDR2 is SQIVND (reference sequence). The CDR3 DNA reads TGTGCCAGTAGTATAGATTTGCAAGAGGTACAGCCCCAGCATTTT. This encodes CASSIDLQEVQPQHF.